The T cell receptor (beta chain) under discussion was sequenced for a study of vaccination and CD4 T cells after COVID-19. Study-wide results and caveats: Looking at convalescent patients, a median roughly 90% of reactive clones were present only post-vaccination.

Treatment: roughly 10-day PBMC culture with coronavirus spike peptide pools or control peptides (ViraFEST assay). With regard to this clonotype: The antigen remains unidentified.

Trimming shortened V by 0 bases and J by 4 bases, and 15 bases separated the two germline ends. Germline V gives CDR1 DFQATT, CDR2 SNEGSKA (reference sequence). The CDR3 is made up of 15 amino acids. Cultured CD4+ T cell DNA was sequenced using the Oncomine TCR Beta short-read assay. In this case, cultured CD4+ T cells provided the extracted genomic DNA. TCRdb re-analysed the PCR reads in MiXCR, keeping a single row per CDR3 protein. The sample has about 19,000 distinct CDR3 sequences, 20% to 25% seen once. The sequence was collected from a human donor with COVID-19. The sequenced sample was cultured CD4+ T cells from blood. The V gene is TRBV20-1, the J gene TRBJ1-2; D is perhaps TRBD1 (6 bases). The CDR3 region is CSARDRGQLLYGYTF. The CDR3 DNA follows: TGCAGTGCTAGAGATCGGGGGCAGTTACTCTATGGCTACACCTTC.